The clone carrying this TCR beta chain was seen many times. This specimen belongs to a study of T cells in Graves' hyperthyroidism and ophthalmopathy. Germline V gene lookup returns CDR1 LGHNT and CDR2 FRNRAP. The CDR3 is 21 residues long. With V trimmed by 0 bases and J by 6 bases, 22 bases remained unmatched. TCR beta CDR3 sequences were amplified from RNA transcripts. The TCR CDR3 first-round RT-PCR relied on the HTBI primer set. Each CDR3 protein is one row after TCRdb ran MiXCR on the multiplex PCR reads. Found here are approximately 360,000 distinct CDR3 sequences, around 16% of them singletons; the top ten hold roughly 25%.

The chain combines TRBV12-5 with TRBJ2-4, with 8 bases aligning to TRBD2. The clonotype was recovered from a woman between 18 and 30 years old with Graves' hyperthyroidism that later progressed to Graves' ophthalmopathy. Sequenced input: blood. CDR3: CASGLVLGSLSGKRERNIQYF. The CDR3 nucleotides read TGTGCTAGTGGTTTGGTACTCGGATCCTTGTCAGGGAAGCGGGAGAGAAACATTCAGTACTTC.